Below are 17 T cell receptor beta chains sequenced from a single sample in a study of cytomegalovirus exposure and HLA in healthy donors. The PCR used 60 Vbeta and 13 Jbeta primers. Libraries were prepared by immunoSEQ multiplex PCR; TCRdb keeps only in-frame clonotypes and omits some of them. In the table there are approximately 150,000 clones, more than 75% of which are singletons. Material for sequencing was PBMCs. These receptors originate from a female donor in good health and CMV-seronegative.

The V call is TRBV28, the J call TRBJ1-4, with TRBD1 matching over 7 bases. CDR1 MDHEN and CDR2 SYDVKM come from the germline V gene. There are 18 residues in the CDR3. Unmatched junction bases numbered 14, after V lost 7 bases and J lost 0 bases. The CDR3 DNA reads TGTGCCAGCACCCCAAGGAGGGGGACAGCTACAACTAATGAAAAACTGTTTTTT. The encoded protein is CASTPRRGTATTNEKLFF.

This clone was counted only a few times. The chain carries TRBV11-3 and TRBJ2-2; D remains unclear. This CDR3 region has 14 residues. Germline assignment: CDR1 SGHNT and CDR2 YENEEA. V was pared by 5 bases and J by 6 bases, with 13 bases between. CDR3 nucleotide sequence: TGTGCCAGCAGCCCAGCCGTCGGGTCCGGGGAGCTGTTTTTT. Its translation is CASSPAVGSGELFF. Full variable domain (missing parts from reference TRBV11-3 and TRBJ2-2): EAGVVQSPRYKIIEKKQPVAFWCNPISGHNTLYWYLQNLGQGPELLIRYENEEAVDDSQLPKDRFSAERLKGVDSTLKIQPAELGDSAVYLCASSPAVGSGELFFGEGSRLTVL.

The chain employs TRBV30 and TRBJ1-3, with a weak D call TRBD1 (6 bases). CDR3 length equals 15 residues. V was clipped by 0 bases and J by 0 bases, with 9 bases between them. Germline loops: CDR1 GTSNPN, CDR2 SVGIG (reference sequence). CDR3 loop: CAWSVRRGSGNTIYF. CDR3 DNA: TGTGCCTGGAGTGTACGCAGGGGCTCTGGAAACACCATATATTTT.

The chain combines TRBV18 with TRBJ1-1; a possible D gene is TRBD1 (5 bases). CDR3 length equals 15 residues. V dropped 2 bases and J dropped 1 base, with 11 bases sitting between them. Germline V gene data show CDR1 as KGHSH and CDR2 as LQKENI. CDR3 region: CASSPSTGSNTEAFF. The CDR3 nucleotides read TGTGCCAGCTCACCATCCACAGGTTCGAACACTGAAGCTTTCTTT.

There are a few counts of this clone. The chain carries TRBV10-1 and TRBJ1-6; 11 bases line up with TRBD1. The CDR3 has 15 residues. V shed 10 bases and J 8 bases; nucleotides not matched to a gene: 10. CDR1 and CDR2 (germline): WNHNN, SYGVQD (reference sequence). The CDR3 protein is CANPGQGDKDSPLHF. CDR3 DNA sequence: TGCGCCAATCCGGGACAGGGGGATAAGGATTCACCCCTCCACTTT.

The chain combines TRBV19 with TRBJ1-1, with a tentative D call TRBD1 (6 bases). Germline values: CDR1 LNHDA, CDR2 SQIVND (reference sequence). The CDR3 length is 13 residues. V was trimmed by 6 bases and J by 7 bases, leaving 15 bases between them. CDR3 in amino acids: CASSSDRKLEAFF. The CDR3, as DNA: TGTGCCAGTAGCAGCGACAGGAAGCTTGAAGCTTTCTTT.

The CDR3 DNA follows: TGTGCCAGCAGCTTAGAGAGACGGGGGGACTACGAGCAGTACTTC. Amino acids: CASSLERRGDYEQYF. The chain recombines TRBV7-2 with TRBJ2-7, with 7 bases matching TRBD2. This CDR3 is 15 amino acids long. The V gene end was trimmed by 1 base and the J gene end by 3 bases; junction bases not matched to a gene: 6. Looked up from germline, CDR1 is SGHTA and CDR2 is FQGNSA. Looking up the rest from reference TRBV7-2 and TRBJ2-7 gives the full variable domain: GAGVSQSPSNKVTEKGKDVELRCDPISGHTALYWYRQSLGQGLEFLIYFQGNSAPDKSGLPSDRFSAERTGGSVSTLTIQRTQQEDSAVYLCASSLERRGDYEQYFGPGTRLTVT.

This clone was seen a few times. The genes are TRBV28 and TRBJ1-6; unclear D gene. The CDR3 has 14 amino acids. The V end was cut by 3 bases, the J end by 0 bases, with 3 bases between. Germline V gives CDR1 MDHEN, CDR2 SYDVKM. This CDR3 reads CASSFSSYNSPLHF. The CDR3 DNA reads as TGTGCCAGCAGTTTCAGCTCCTATAATTCACCCCTCCACTTT.

V is TRBV30 and J is TRBJ2-5; 10 positions match TRBD1. The J call may be mistaken, given a closer DNA end match to TRBJ2-7. Germline CDR1 and CDR2: GTSNPN and SVGIG (reference sequence). The CDR3 extends over 14 amino acids. CDR3 region: CAWSRQGASYEQYF. As DNA, the CDR3 is TGTGCCTGGAGCAGACAGGGGGCTTCCTACGAGCAGTACTTC.

V is TRBV5-1 and J is TRBJ2-5, with TRBD2 matching over 10 bases. After removal of 0 bases from V and 12 bases from J, the junction contained 8 bases not matched to a gene. Germline assignment: CDR1 SGHRS and CDR2 YFSETQ. The CDR3 contains 14 residues. The CDR3 spells CASSLGTSGALKYF. CDR3 in DNA: TGCGCCAGCAGCTTGGGAACTAGCGGGGCGCTTAAGTACTTC.

The genes are TRBV28 and TRBJ2-2, with a weak D call TRBD2 (7 bases). The CDR3 covers 15 residues. Germline CDR1 and CDR2: MDHEN and SYDVKM. The V end lost 7 bases, the J end lost 6 bases, and 18 bases lay between the germline ends. CDR3 region: CASISGGAVPGELFF. DNA for the CDR3: TGTGCCAGCATCTCTGGGGGGGCCGTTCCCGGGGAGCTGTTTTTT.

The chain employs TRBV6-1 and TRBJ1-2; D ambiguous. This CDR3 has 14 residues. Trimming cost V 6 bases and J 5 bases, with 16 bases left between them. CDR1 MNHNS and CDR2 SASEGT come from the germline V gene. The CDR3 bases are TGTGCCAGCAGCGTATTGCCGCAAACTTATGGCTACACCTTC. This gives the protein CASSVLPQTYGYTF.

This chain's CDR3 is CASSLTPGQSYGYTF. The CDR3 DNA is TGTGCCAGCAGCTTGACCCCGGGTCAATCCTATGGCTACACCTTC. The rearrangement joins TRBV7-2 to TRBJ1-2, with D hard to call. Germline CDR1 is SGHTA and CDR2 is FQGNSA. Trimming cost V 3 bases and J 4 bases, with 15 bases left between them. CDR3 length: 15 residues. The whole variable domain, remainder taken from reference TRBV7-2 and TRBJ1-2, is GAGVSQSPSNKVTEKGKDVELRCDPISGHTALYWYRQSLGQGLEFLIYFQGNSAPDKSGLPSDRFSAERTGGSVSTLTIQRTQQEDSAVYLCASSLTPGQSYGYTFGSGTRLTVV.

The chain couples TRBV7-8 to TRBJ2-7, with a weak D call TRBD2 (7 bases). There are 15 residues in the CDR3. Per the germline V gene, CDR1 is SGHVS and CDR2 is FQNEAQ. Trimming took 5 bases from V and 2 from J, leaving 16 bases between them. This CDR3 is CASSRGGGVTYEQYF. CDR3 nucleotide sequence: TGTGCCAGCAGCCGGGGAGGGGGGGTTACCTACGAGCAGTACTTC.

CDR3 loop: CASSFPASGGYTF. DNA of the CDR3: TGTGCCAGCAGTTTTCCAGCGTCGGGTGGCTACACCTTC. This rearrangement joins TRBV28 to TRBJ1-2; D gene unclear. The CDR3 spans 13 residues. Germline CDR1 MDHEN, CDR2 SYDVKM. Trimming left V 3 bases short and J 7 bases short, with 12 bases between.

The rearrangement links TRBV7-8 to TRBJ2-3; D perhaps matches TRBD1 (5 bases). CDR3 size: 14 residues. V was pared by 4 bases and J by 3 bases, with 11 bases between. From germline, CDR1 is SGHVS and CDR2 FQNEAQ. The CDR3 region has the DNA TGTGCCAGCAGCTATGGGCACAGGACAGATACGCAGTATTTT. Translating gives CASSYGHRTDTQYF.

The chain is built from TRBV5-1 and TRBJ2-5; 7 bases fit TRBD1. The DNA end favors TRBJ2-7, so the J call may be wrong. There are 14 residues in the CDR3. Per the germline V gene, CDR1 is SGHRS and CDR2 is YFSETQ. DNA of the CDR3: TGCGCCAGCAGGCCGGACAGGCCTTCGGGCGAGCAGTACTTC. This translates into CASRPDRPSGEQYF.